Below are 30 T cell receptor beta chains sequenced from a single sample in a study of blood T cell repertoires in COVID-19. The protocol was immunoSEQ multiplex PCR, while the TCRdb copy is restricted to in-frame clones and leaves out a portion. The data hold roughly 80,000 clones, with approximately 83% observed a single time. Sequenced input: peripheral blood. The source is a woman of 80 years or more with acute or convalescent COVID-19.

The CDR3 region is CASSRQGGSYEQYF. CDR3 DNA sequence: TGTGCCAGCAGTAGACAGGGGGGCTCCTACGAGCAGTACTTC. The chain recombines TRBV6-5 with TRBJ2-7; TRBD1 matches 9 bases. The junction had 2 bases not matched to a gene; V was cut back by 5 bases and J by 0 bases. The CDR3 sequence is 14 residues long. The germline gives CDR1 MNHEY, CDR2 SVGAGI.

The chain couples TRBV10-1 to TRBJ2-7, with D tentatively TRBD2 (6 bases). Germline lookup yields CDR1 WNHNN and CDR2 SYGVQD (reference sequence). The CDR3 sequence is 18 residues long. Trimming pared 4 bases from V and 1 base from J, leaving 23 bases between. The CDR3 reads CASSGLAGPGGESYEQYF. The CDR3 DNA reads TGCGCCAGCAGTGGACTGGCGGGGCCCGGGGGAGAATCCTACGAGCAGTACTTC.

In DNA, the CDR3 is TGTGCCAGCAGCTATAGCGGGCCCTACGAGCAGTACTTC. It codes for CASSYSGPYEQYF. The chain carries TRBV7-2 and TRBJ2-7; 7 bases match TRBD2. The germline CDR1 and CDR2 sequences are SGHTA and FQGNSA. Trimming at V came to 4 bases and at J to 2 bases, leaving 2 bases not matched to a gene. The CDR3 sequence is 13 residues long.

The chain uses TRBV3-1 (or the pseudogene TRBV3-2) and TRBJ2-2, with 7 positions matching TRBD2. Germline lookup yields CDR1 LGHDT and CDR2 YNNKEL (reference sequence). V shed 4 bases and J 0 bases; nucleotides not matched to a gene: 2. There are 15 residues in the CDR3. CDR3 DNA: TGTGCCAGCAGCCTAGGACTAGCGAACACCGGGGAGCTGTTTTTT. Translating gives CASSLGLANTGELFF.

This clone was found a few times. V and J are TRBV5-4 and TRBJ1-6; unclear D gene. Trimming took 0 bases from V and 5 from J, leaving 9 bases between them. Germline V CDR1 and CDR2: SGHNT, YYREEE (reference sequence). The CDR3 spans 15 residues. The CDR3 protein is CASSLDRSNNSPLHF. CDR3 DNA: TGTGCCAGCAGCTTGGATCGGTCGAATAATTCACCCCTCCACTTT.

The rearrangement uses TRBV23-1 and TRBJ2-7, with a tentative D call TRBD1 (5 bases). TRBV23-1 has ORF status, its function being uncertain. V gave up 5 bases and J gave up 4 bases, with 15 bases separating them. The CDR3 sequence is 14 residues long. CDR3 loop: CASSKGWFGYEQYF. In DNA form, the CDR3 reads TGCGCCAGCAGTAAGGGGTGGTTTGGATACGAGCAGTACTTC.

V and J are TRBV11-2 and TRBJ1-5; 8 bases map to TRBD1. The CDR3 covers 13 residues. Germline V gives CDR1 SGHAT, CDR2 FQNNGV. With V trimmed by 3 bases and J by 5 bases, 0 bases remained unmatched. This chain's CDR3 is CASSLTGDQPQHF. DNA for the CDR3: TGTGCCAGCAGCTTGACAGGGGATCAGCCCCAGCATTTT.

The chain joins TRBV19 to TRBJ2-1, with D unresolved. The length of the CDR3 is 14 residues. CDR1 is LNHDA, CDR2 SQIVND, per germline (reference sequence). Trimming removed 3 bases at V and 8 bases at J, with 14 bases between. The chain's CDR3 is CASSIWAMTHEQFF. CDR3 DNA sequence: TGTGCCAGTAGTATTTGGGCCATGACGCATGAGCAGTTCTTC.

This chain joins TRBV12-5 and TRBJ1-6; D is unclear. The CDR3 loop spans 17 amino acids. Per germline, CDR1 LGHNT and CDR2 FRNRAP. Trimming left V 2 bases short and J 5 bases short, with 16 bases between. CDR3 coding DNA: TGTGCTAGTGGTTTGAGAGGAGCTTGGGAGAATAATTCACCCCTCCACTTT. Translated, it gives CASGLRGAWENNSPLHF. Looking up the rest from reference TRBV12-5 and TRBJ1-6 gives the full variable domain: DARVTQTPRHKVTEMGQEVTMRCQPILGHNTVFWYRQTMMQGLELLAYFRNRAPLDDSGMPKDRFSAEMPDATLATLKIQPSEPRDSAVYFCASGLRGAWENNSPLHFGNGTRLTVT.

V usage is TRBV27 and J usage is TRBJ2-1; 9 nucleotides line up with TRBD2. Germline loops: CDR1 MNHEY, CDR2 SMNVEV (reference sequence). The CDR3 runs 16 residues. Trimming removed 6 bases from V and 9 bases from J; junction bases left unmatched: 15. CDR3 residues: CASSLTVGTSIPEQFF. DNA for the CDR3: TGTGCCAGCAGCCTGACTGTCGGGACTAGCATCCCTGAGCAGTTCTTC.

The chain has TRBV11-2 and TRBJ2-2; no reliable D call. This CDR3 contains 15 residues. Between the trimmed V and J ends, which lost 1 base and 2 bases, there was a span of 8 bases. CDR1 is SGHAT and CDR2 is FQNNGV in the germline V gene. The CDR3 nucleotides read TGTGCCAGCAGCTTAGGCGGTATCAACACCGGGGAGCTGTTTTTT. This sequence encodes CASSLGGINTGELFF.

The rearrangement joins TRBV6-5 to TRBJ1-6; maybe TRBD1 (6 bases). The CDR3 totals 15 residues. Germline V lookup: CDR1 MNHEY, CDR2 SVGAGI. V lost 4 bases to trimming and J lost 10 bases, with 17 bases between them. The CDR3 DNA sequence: TGTGCCAGCAGTTCCCTCGGCAGGGGAACATCACCCCTCCACTTT. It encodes CASSSLGRGTSPLHF.

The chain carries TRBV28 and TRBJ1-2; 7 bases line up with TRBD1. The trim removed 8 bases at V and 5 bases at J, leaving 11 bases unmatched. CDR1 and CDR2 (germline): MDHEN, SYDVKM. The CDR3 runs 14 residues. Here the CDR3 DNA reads TGTGCCAGCGGAACCGGGACAGATTATTATGGCTACACCTTC. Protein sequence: CASGTGTDYYGYTF.

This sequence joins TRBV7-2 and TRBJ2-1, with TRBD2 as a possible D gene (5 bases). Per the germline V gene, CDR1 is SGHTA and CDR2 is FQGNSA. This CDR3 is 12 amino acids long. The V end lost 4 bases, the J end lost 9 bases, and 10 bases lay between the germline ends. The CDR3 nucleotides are TGTGCCAGCAGCTCACTAGGCGGTGAGCAGTTCTTC. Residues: CASSSLGGEQFF.

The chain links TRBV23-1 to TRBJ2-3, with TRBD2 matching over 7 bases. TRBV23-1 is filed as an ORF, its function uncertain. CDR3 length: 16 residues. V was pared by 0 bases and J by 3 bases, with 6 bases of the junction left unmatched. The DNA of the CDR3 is TGCGCCAGCAGTCAATCGCTCAGCGGGGCTACAGATACGCAGTATTTT. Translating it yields CASSQSLSGATDTQYF.

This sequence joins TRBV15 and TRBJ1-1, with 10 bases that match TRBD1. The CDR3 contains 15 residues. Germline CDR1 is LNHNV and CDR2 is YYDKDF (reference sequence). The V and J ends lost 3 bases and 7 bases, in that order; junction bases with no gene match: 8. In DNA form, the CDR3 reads TGTGCCACCAGCAGGACAGGGGGCAGGCATCATGAAGCTTTCTTT. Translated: CATSRTGGRHHEAFF.

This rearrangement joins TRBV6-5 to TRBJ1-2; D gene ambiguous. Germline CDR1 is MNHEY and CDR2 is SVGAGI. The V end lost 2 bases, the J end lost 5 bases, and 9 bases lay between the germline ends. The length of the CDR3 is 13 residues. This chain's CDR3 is CASSYDTVYGYTF. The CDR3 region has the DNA TGTGCCAGCAGTTACGATACTGTTTATGGCTACACCTTC.

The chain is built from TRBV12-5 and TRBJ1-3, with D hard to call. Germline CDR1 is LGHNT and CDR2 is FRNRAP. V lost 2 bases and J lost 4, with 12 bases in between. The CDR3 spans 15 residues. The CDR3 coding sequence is TGTGCTAGTGGTTTGCCACTGCTAGCGGGAAACACCATATATTTT. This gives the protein CASGLPLLAGNTIYF.

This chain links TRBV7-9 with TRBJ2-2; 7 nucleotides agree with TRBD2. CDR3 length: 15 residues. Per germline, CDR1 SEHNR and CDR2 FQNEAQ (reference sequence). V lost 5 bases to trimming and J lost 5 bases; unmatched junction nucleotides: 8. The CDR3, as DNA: TGTGCCAGCAGCCAGGTAGCGGGCGGGACCGGGGAGCTGTTTTTT. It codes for CASSQVAGGTGELFF.

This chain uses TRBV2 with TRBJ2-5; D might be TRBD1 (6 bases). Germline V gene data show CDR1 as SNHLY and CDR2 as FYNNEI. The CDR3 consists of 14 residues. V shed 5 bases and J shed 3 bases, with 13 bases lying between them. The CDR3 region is CASSTGYPEETQYF. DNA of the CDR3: TGTGCCAGCAGTACAGGGTACCCCGAAGAGACCCAGTACTTC.

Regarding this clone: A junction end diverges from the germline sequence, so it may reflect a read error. CDR3 in DNA: TGTGCTAGCAGCTCTCGCCTAGATACCGGGGAGCTGTTTTTT. Protein: CASSSRLDTGELFF. The chain recombines TRBV7-7 with TRBJ2-2; D remains ambiguous. Per the germline V gene, CDR1 is SSHAT and CDR2 is FNYEAQ (reference sequence). This CDR3 has 14 residues. The full variable domain, in which reference TRBV7-7 and TRBJ2-2 provide the parts outside the CDR3, is GAGVSQSPRYKVTKRGQDVTLRCDPISSHATLYWYQQALGQGPEFLTYFNYEAQPDKSGLPSDRFSAERPEGSISTLTIQRTEQRDSAMYRCASSSRLDTGELFFGEGSRLTVL.

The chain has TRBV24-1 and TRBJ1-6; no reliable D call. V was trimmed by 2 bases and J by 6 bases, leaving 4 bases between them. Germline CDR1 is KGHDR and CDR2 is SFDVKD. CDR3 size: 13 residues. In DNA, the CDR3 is TGTGCCACCAGTGATTACAGTAATTCACCCCTCCACTTT. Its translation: CATSDYSNSPLHF.

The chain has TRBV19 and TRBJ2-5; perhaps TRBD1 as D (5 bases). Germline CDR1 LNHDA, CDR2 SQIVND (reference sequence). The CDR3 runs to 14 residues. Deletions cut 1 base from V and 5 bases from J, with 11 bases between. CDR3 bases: TGTGCCAGTAGTATAGGGGGCGGCCGCGAGACCCAGTACTTC. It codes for CASSIGGGRETQYF.

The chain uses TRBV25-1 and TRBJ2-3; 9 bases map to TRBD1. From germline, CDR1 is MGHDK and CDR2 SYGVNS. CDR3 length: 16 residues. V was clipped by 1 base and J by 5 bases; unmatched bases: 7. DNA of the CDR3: TGTGCCAGCAGTGAATTGACAGGGGGGACAAGAGATACGCAGTATTTT. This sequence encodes CASSELTGGTRDTQYF.

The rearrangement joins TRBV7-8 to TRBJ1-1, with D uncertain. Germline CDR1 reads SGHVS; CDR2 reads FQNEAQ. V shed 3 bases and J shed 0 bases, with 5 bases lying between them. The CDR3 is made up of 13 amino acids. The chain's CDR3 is CASSFYMNTEAFF. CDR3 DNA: TGTGCCAGCAGCTTCTATATGAACACTGAAGCTTTCTTT.

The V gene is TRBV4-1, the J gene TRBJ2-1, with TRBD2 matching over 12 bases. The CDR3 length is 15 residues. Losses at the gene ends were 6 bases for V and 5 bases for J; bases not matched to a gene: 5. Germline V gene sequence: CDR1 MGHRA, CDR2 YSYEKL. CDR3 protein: CASRTGLAGNNEQFF. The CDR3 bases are TGCGCCAGCAGAACCGGACTAGCGGGAAACAATGAGCAGTTCTTC.

The CDR3 here is CASSAGTGSTEAFF. The CDR3 DNA is TGTGCCAGCAGCGCCGGGACAGGGAGCACTGAAGCTTTCTTT. This rearrangement joins TRBV2 to TRBJ1-1, with TRBD1 matching 9 bases. After removal of 6 bases from V and 4 bases from J, the junction contained 6 bases not matched to a gene. Looked up from germline, CDR1 is SNHLY and CDR2 is FYNNEI. The CDR3 is 14 amino acids.

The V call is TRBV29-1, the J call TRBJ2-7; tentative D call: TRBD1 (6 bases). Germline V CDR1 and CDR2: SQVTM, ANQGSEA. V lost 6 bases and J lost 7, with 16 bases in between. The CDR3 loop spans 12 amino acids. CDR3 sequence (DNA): TGCAGCGTCGGACAGCCGACGGGGGAGCAGTACTTC. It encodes CSVGQPTGEQYF.

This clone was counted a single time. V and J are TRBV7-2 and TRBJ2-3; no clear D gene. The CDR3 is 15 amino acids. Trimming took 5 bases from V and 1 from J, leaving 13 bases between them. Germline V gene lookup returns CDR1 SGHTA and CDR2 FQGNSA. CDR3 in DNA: TGTGCCAGCAGCCCTGACTCCCTCGGCACAGATACGCAGTATTTT. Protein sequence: CASSPDSLGTDTQYF.

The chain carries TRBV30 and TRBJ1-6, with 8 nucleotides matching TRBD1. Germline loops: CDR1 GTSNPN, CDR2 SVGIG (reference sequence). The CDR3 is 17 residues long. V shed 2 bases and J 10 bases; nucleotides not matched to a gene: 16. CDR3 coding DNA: TGTGCCTGGAGTATGTCAGGGGGCCGGTCTTTGGGATCACCCCTCCACTTT. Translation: CAWSMSGGRSLGSPLHF.